The present entry profiles one T cell receptor beta chain with its context. Its target is not known. This CDR3 is also generated by other DNA sequences in the sample. It was with 60 Vbeta and 13 Jbeta primers that the PCR ran. TCRdb keeps only in-frame clones here, not all; method: immunoSEQ multiplex PCR. The table records about 130,000 clones, approximately 71% of them present only once. This record belongs to a study of cytomegalovirus exposure and HLA in healthy donors. Study as a whole: Roughly 80 million unique TCRs from HLA-typed donors made up an early data release. Most donors, around 81% of more than 300 genotyped, fell in the Caucasian-associated ancestry cluster. Study-level points and caveats: HLA restriction was apparent for most CMV-associated TCR beta chains in a later analysis.

This CDR3 has 15 amino acids. The junction had 5 bases not matched to a gene; V was cut back by 6 bases and J by 4 bases. Germline V lookup: CDR1 SNHLY, CDR2 FYNNEI. Sample: PBMCs. This receptor was obtained from a man younger than 45 in good health and CMV-seronegative. The chain couples TRBV2 to TRBJ1-5; the match to TRBD1 covers 11 bases. The chain's CDR3 is CASSGTGGPNQPQHF. In DNA form, the CDR3 reads TGTGCCAGCAGCGGGACAGGGGGACCTAATCAGCCCCAGCATTTT. Combining the CDR3 with reference TRBV2 and TRBJ1-5 gives the whole variable domain EPEVTQTPSHQVTQMGQEVILRCVPISNHLYFYWYRQILGQKVEFLVSFYNNEISEKSEIFDDQFSVERPDGSNFTLKIRSTKLEDSAMYFCASSGTGGPNQPQHFGDGTRLSIL.